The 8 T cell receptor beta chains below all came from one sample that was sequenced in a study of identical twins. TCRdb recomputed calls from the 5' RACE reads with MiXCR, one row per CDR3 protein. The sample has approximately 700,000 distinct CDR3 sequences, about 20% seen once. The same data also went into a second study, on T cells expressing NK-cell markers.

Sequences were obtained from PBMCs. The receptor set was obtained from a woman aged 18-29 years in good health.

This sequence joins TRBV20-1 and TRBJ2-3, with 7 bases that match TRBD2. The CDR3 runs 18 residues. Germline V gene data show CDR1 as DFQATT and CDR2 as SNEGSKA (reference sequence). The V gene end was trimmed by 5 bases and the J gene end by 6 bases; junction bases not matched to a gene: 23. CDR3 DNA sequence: TGCAGTGCTCCCCCTAGGTGGAGGGAGGGCCCCTCCCAGGATACGCAGTATTTT. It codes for CSAPPRWREGPSQDTQYF.

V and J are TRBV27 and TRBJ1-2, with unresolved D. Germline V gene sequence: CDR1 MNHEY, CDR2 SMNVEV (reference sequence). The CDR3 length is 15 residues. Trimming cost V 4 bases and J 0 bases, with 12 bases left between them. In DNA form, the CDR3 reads TGTGCCAGCAGTTCCTCGGCTTTAGCTAACTATGGCTACACCTTC. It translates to CASSSSALANYGYTF.

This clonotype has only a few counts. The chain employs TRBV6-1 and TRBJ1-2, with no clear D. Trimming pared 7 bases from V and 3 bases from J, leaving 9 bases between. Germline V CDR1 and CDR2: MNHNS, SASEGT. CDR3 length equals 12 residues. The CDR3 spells CASMGRYYGYTF. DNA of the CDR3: TGTGCCAGCATGGGCAGATACTATGGCTACACCTTC.

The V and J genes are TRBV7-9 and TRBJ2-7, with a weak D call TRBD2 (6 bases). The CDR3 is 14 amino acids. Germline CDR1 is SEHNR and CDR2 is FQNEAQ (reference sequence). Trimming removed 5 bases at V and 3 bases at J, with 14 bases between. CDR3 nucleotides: TGTGCCAGCAGCCCGGGGGAAGGTAACTACGAGCAGTACTTC. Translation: CASSPGEGNYEQYF.

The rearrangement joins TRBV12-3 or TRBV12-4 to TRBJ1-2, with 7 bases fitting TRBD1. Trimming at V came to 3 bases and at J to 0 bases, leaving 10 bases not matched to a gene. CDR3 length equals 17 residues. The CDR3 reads CASSFTRRDRANYGYTF. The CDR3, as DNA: TGTGCCAGCAGTTTCACTAGACGGGACAGAGCTAACTATGGCTACACCTTC.

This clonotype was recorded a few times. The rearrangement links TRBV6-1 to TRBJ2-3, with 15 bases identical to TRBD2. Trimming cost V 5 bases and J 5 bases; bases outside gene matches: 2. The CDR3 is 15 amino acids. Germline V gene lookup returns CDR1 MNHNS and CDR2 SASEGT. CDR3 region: CASSRTSGRGDTQYF. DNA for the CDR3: TGTGCCAGCAGTAGGACTAGCGGGAGGGGAGATACGCAGTATTTT.

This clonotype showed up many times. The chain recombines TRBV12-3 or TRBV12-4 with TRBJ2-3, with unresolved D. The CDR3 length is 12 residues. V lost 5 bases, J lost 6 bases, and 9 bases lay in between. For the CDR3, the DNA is TGTGCCAGCAGTCCCATGGGGGATACGCAGTATTTT. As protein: CASSPMGDTQYF.

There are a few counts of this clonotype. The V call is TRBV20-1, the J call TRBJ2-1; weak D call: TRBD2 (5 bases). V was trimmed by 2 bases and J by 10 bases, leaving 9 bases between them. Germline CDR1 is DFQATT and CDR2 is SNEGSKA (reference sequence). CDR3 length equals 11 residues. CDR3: CSARSGIEQFF. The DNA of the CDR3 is TGCAGTGCTAGATCCGGGATCGAGCAGTTCTTC.